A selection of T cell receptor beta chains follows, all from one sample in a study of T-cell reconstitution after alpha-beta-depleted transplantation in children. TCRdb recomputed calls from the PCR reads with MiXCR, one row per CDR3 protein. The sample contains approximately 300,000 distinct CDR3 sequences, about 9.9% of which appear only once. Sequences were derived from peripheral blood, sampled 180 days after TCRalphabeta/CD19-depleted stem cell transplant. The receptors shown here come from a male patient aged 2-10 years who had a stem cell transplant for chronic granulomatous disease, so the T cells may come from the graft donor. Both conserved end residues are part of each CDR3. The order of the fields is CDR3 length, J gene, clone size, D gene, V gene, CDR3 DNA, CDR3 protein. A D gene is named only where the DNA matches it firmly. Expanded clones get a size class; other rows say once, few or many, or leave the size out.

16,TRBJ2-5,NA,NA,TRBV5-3,TGTGCCAGAAGCCCGCGAGGGCGTGCGGCTAGGGGGACCCAGTACTTC,CARSPRGRAARGTQYF
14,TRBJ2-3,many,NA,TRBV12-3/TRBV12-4,TGTGCCAGCAGTCCCTCCCACTCCACAGATACGCAGTATTTT,CASSPSHSTDTQYF
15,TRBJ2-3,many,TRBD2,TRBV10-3,TGTGCCATGGGGTCTAGCGGGGGGGCTGCAGATACGCAGTATTTT,CAMGSSGGAADTQYF
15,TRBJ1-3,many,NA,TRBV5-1,TGCGCCAGCAGCCTGGACAGCGCCTCTGGAAACACCATATATTTT,CASSLDSASGNTIYF
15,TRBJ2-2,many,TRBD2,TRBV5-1,TGCGCCAGCCGCATCCTAGCGGGAGGTACCGGGGAGCTGTTTTTT,CASRILAGGTGELFF
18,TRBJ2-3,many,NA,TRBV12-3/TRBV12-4,TGTGCCAGCAGTTTCTGGCTCGGACAGGGGACTAGAGTAGATACGCAGTATTTT,CASSFWLGQGTRVDTQYF
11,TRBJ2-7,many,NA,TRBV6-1,TGTGCCAGCAGTGGGGCCTACGAGCAGTACTTC,CASSGAYEQYF
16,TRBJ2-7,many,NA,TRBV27,TGTGCCAGCAGTTTATACGGCGGGGTGGCAACCTACGAGCAGTACTTC,CASSLYGGVATYEQYF
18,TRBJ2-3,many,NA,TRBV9,TGTGCCAGCAGCGGTGGGGATCATACAGGGCCCCATGCGAATACGCAGTATTTT,CASSGGDHTGPHANTQYF
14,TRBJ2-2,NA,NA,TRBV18,TGTGCCAGCTCACCACTTGACAAGACCGGGGAGCTGTTTTTT,CASSPLDKTGELFF
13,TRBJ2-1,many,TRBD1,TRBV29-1,TGCAGCGTTGGGGGACAGGGTATCTATGAGCAGTTCTTC,CSVGGQGIYEQFF
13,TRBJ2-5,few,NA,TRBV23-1,TGCGCCACCCCCGGGGGCGCATGGGAGACCCAGTACTTC,CATPGGAWETQYF
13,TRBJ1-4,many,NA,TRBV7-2,TGTGCCAGCAGCTTAGGTCCGAATGAAAAACTGTTTTTT,CASSLGPNEKLFF